The 9 T cell receptor beta chains reported below all come from one sample, sequenced in a study of regulatory T cells in long-lasting Graves disease. Time point defined: newly diagnosed GD, antithyroid drugs for less than 3 months. Preparation of the TCR library used RNA extracted from PBMCs. Library construction for TCR beta used iRepertoire HTBI primers and Arm-PCR of CDR3 regions. TCRdb re-analysed the multiplex PCR reads in MiXCR, keeping a single row per CDR3 protein. The sample records over 350,000 distinct CDR3 sequences, approximately 15% being singletons. Separately, the same data were catalogued under a study of T cells in Graves' hyperthyroidism and ophthalmopathy.

The specimen comprised peripheral blood mononuclear cells (PBMCs), sampled at new diagnosis, from a patient treated with antithyroid drugs. These receptors all come from a woman in her forties or fifties with Graves disease.

Only a few counts were recorded for this clonotype. This chain connects TRBV6-1 to TRBJ2-6; 7 nucleotides line up with TRBD2. V was pared by 7 bases and J by 2 bases, with 8 bases of the junction left unmatched. The CDR3 has 16 residues. CDR1 MNHNS and CDR2 SASEGT come from the germline V gene. The CDR3 loop reads CASTTTGGAGANVLTF. The CDR3 coding sequence is TGTGCCAGCACCACTACTGGGGGGGCTGGGGCCAACGTCCTGACTTTC.

The table lists this clonotype with many counts. J is TRBJ2-1 and V is TRBV7-2, with 8 positions matching TRBD1. The CDR3 has 15 amino acids. Germline V gives CDR1 SGHTA, CDR2 FQGNSA. V gave up 2 bases and J gave up 6 bases; unmatched junction bases: 6. The CDR3 is CASSLPGQGSNEQFF. The DNA for the CDR3 is TGTGCCAGCAGCTTACCAGGACAGGGAAGCAATGAGCAGTTCTTC.

At least ten counts were recorded for this clonotype. This chain links TRBV7-3 with TRBJ2-2; maybe TRBD2 (6 bases). The CDR3 totals 17 residues. Germline-derived CDR1 and CDR2 are SGHTA and FQGTGA. V lost 2 bases and J 1 base, leaving 14 bases between the germline ends. Here the CDR3 reads CASSLADWRENTGELFF. The CDR3 coding sequence is TGTGCCAGCAGCTTAGCGGACTGGCGGGAGAACACCGGGGAGCTGTTTTTT.

The table lists this clonotype with many counts. The V call is TRBV28, the J call TRBJ1-6; D unresolved. CDR1 MDHEN and CDR2 SYDVKM come from the germline V gene. Trimming took off 2 bases at V and 8 bases at J, with 7 bases between the two ends. The CDR3 is made up of 13 amino acids. The CDR3 DNA sequence: TGTGCCAGCAGTTTACCTGGGTATTCACCCCTCCACTTT. Its translation is CASSLPGYSPLHF.

In this sample, this clonotype turned up many times. CDR3 loop: CASVQLSNQPQHF. The CDR3 DNA is TGTGCCAGCGTACAGCTTAGCAATCAGCCCCAGCATTTT. The chain uses TRBV28 and TRBJ1-5; D remains unclear. Per the germline V gene, CDR1 is MDHEN and CDR2 is SYDVKM. Trimming stripped 8 bases from V and 0 bases from J, with 8 bases between. The CDR3 covers 13 residues. Supplemented by reference TRBV28 and TRBJ1-5, the full variable domain reads DVKVTQSSRYLVKRTGEKVFLECVQDMDHENMFWYRQDPGLGLRLIYFSYDVKMKEKGDIPEGYSVSREKKERFSLILESASTNQTSMYLCASVQLSNQPQHFGDGTRLSIL.

There are many counts of this clonotype. V is TRBV12-3 or TRBV12-4 and J is TRBJ1-1, with D possibly TRBD1 on 5 matching bases. The CDR3 runs 14 residues. V was shortened by 3 bases and J by 0 bases, with 8 bases between the two germline ends. CDR3 DNA: TGTGCCAGCAGTTTCTCAGGGATGAACACTGAAGCTTTCTTT. This encodes CASSFSGMNTEAFF.

This clonotype was counted ten times or more. J is TRBJ2-1 and V is TRBV20-1; 13 nucleotides match TRBD2. CDR1 is DFQATT, CDR2 SNEGSKA, per germline (reference sequence). V dropped 1 base and J dropped 10; count of bases not matched to a gene: 13. The CDR3 sequence is 17 residues long. The DNA of the CDR3 is TGCAGTGCTAGAGGGAAAGGACTAGCGGGAGTGGTTAGAGAGCAGTTCTTC. Protein: CSARGKGLAGVVREQFF.

This clonotype showed up many times. CDR3 DNA: TGCGCCAGCAGCCGGGACCTGACTAGCGGGAGAGCAGATACGCAGTATTTT. Protein: CASSRDLTSGRADTQYF. The rearrangement links TRBV5-1 to TRBJ2-3; TRBD2 aligns across 12 bases. The germline V gene encodes CDR1 SGHRS and CDR2 YFSETQ. The CDR3 totals 17 residues. J lost 4 bases, V lost 4 bases, and 10 bases had no gene match.

This clonotype was counted ten times or more. This sequence joins TRBV28 and TRBJ1-4; 9 nucleotides agree with TRBD1. The germline V gene encodes CDR1 MDHEN and CDR2 SYDVKM. V lost 1 base and J lost 2; bases outside the gene matches: 8. This CDR3 region has 18 residues. DNA of the CDR3: TGTGCCAGCAGTTTATTCTCCACAGGGGGCTTCACTAATGAAAAACTGTTTTTT. Amino acids: CASSLFSTGGFTNEKLFF. The variable domain in full, completed from reference TRBV28 and TRBJ1-4, reads DVKVTQSSRYLVKRTGEKVFLECVQDMDHENMFWYRQDPGLGLRLIYFSYDVKMKEKGDIPEGYSVSREKKERFSLILESASTNQTSMYLCASSLFSTGGFTNEKLFFGSGTQLSVL.